These 5 T cell receptor beta chains came from one sample sequenced in a study of OX40 agonist ivuxolimab in advanced cancers. Some clones are missing from TCRdb's copy, which holds only in-frame ones; the method was immunoSEQ multiplex PCR. Of fewer than 85,000 clones in the sample, over 75% were seen once. The sample here was CD4+ or CD8+ T cells sorted from blood, taken in a trial of the OX40 agonist ivuxolimab. These TCRs come from an adult with an advanced solid tumor such as melanoma, head and neck, liver or kidney cancer.

The V call is TRBV14, the J call TRBJ2-7; TRBD2 matches 9 bases. There are 18 residues in the CDR3. Looked up from germline, CDR1 is SGHDN and CDR2 is FVKESK. After removal of 2 bases from V and 3 bases from J, the junction contained 14 bases not matched to a gene. The CDR3 protein is CASSQITPNLAGVYEQYF. The CDR3 region has the DNA TGTGCCAGCAGCCAAATTACCCCGAACTTAGCGGGAGTCTACGAGCAGTACTTC. The complete variable domain, with remaining parts taken from reference TRBV14 and TRBJ2-7, reads EAGVTQFPSHSVIEKGQTVTLRCDPISGHDNLYWYRRVMGKEIKFLLHFVKESKQDESGMPNNRFLAERTGGTYSTLKVQPAELEDSGVYFCASSQITPNLAGVYEQYFGPGTRLTVT.

The V gene is TRBV18, the J gene TRBJ2-7; D is uncertain. This CDR3 region has 17 residues. Trimming took 2 bases from V and 2 from J, leaving 19 bases between them. The germline CDR1 and CDR2 sequences are KGHSH and LQKENI. Here the CDR3 reads CASSPTTSLSVTYEQYF. In DNA form, the CDR3 reads TGTGCCAGCTCACCAACGACAAGCCTGTCGGTAACCTACGAGCAGTACTTC.

The chain links TRBV15 to TRBJ2-3; no reliable D call. The germline gives CDR1 LNHNV, CDR2 YYDKDF (reference sequence). V was cut by 0 bases and J by 0 bases, with 10 bases left in between. The CDR3 spans 16 residues. The CDR3 DNA follows: TGTGCCACCAGCAGAGATCTGAGCCTAAGCACAGATACGCAGTATTTT. Translation: CATSRDLSLSTDTQYF.

The chain employs TRBV28 and TRBJ2-4; D is undetermined. The CDR3 is 14 amino acids. CDR1 is MDHEN and CDR2 is SYDVKM in the germline V gene. The V end was cut by 6 bases, the J end by 0 bases, with 9 bases between. CDR3 region: CASRTSLAKNIQYF. The CDR3 nucleotides read TGTGCCAGCAGGACGTCTCTAGCCAAAAACATTCAGTACTTC.

The chain uses TRBV5-1 and TRBJ2-7; D gene ambiguous. This CDR3 has 13 residues. V shed 0 bases and J shed 2 bases, with 6 bases lying between them. Germline CDR1 is SGHRS and CDR2 is YFSETQ. CDR3 protein: CASSLDRAYEQYF. CDR3 bases: TGCGCCAGCAGCTTGGACCGAGCCTACGAGCAGTACTTC.